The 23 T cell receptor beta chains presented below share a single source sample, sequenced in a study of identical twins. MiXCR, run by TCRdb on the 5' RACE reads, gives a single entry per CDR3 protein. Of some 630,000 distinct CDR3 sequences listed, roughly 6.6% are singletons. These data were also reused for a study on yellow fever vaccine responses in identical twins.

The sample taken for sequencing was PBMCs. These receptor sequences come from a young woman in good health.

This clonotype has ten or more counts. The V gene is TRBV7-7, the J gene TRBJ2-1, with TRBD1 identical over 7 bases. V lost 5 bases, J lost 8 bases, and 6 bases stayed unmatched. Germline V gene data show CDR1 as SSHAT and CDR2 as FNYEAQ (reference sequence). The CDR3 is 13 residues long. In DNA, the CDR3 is TGTGCCAGCAGCCTAGACAGGGTCGATGAGCAGTTCTTC. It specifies CASSLDRVDEQFF. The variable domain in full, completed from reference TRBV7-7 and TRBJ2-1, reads GAGVSQSPRYKVTKRGQDVTLRCDPISSHATLYWYQQALGQGPEFLTYFNYEAQPDKSGLPSDRFSAERPEGSISTLTIQRTEQRDSAMYRCASSLDRVDEQFFGPGTRLTVL.

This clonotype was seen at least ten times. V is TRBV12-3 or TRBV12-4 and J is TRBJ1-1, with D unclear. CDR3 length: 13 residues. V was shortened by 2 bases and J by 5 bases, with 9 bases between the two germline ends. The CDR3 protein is CASSLLGYTEAFF. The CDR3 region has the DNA TGTGCCAGCAGTTTACTGGGTTATACTGAAGCTTTCTTT.

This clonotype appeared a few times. CDR3 protein: CASSHGGKQNTEAFF. The DNA of the CDR3 is TGTGCCAGCAGCCATGGGGGGAAGCAGAACACTGAAGCTTTCTTT. The V and J genes are TRBV16 and TRBJ1-1; a weak D match, TRBD1 (5 bases). V lost 3 bases and J 1 base, leaving 12 bases between the germline ends. Germline CDR1 KGHSY, CDR2 FQNENV. The CDR3 length is 15 residues.

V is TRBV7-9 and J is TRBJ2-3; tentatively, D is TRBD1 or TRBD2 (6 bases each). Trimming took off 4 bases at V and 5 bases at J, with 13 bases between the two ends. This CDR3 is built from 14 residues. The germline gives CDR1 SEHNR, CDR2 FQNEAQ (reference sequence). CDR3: CASSSLGGQDTQYF. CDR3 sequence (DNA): TGTGCCAGCAGCTCGCTCGGGGGCCAAGATACGCAGTATTTT.

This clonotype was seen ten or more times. CDR3: CASSRRGAGVIDEQFF. The DNA for the CDR3 is TGTGCCAGCAGCCGGAGAGGGGCGGGAGTCATCGATGAGCAGTTCTTC. The rearrangement joins TRBV14 to TRBJ2-1; 7 bases agree with TRBD2. Germline V gene data show CDR1 as SGHDN and CDR2 as FVKESK. The CDR3 length is 16 residues. Trimming cost V 4 bases and J 8 bases; bases outside gene matches: 14.

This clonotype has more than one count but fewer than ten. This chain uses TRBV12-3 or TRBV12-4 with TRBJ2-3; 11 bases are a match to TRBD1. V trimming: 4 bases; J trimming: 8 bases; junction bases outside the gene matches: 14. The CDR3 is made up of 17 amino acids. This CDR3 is CASSSRGQGAKSLTQYF. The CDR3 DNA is TGTGCCAGCAGTTCCCGCGGACAGGGGGCAAAGAGCCTTACGCAGTATTTT.

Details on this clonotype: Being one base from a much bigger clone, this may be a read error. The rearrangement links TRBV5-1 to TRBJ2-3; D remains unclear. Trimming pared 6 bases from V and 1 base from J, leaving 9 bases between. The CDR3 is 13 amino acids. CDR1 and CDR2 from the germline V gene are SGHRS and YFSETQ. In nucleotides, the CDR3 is TGCGCCAGCAACCATGGAGGCACAGATACGCAGTATTTT. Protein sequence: CASNHGGTDTQYF.

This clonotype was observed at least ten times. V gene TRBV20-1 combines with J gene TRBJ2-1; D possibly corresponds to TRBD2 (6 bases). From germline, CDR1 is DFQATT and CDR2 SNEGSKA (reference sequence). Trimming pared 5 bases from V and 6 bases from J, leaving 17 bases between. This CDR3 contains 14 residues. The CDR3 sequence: CSAERLGPGNEQFF. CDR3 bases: TGCAGTGCTGAACGACTAGGCCCAGGCAATGAGCAGTTCTTC.

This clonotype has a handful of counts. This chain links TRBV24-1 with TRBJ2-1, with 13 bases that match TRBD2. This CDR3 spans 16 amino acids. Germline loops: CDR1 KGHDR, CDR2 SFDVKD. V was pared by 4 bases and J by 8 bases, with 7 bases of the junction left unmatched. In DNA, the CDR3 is TGTGCCACCAGTGACTCGGGACTAGCGGGAAGGTATGAGCAGTTCTTC. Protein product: CATSDSGLAGRYEQFF.

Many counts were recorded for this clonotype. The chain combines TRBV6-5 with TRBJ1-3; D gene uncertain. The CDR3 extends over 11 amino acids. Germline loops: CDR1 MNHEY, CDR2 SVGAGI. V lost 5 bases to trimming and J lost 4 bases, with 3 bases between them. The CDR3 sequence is CASSIGNTIYF. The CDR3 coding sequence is TGTGCCAGCAGTATCGGAAACACCATATATTTT.

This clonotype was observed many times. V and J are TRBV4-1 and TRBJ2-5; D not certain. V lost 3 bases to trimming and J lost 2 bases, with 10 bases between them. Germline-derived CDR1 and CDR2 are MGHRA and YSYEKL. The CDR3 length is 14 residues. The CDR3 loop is CASSQTGTQETQYF. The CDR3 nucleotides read TGCGCCAGCAGCCAGACTGGAACTCAAGAGACCCAGTACTTC.

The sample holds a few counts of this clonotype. Here the CDR3 DNA reads TGTGCCAGCAGAGTGACAGGGGAAGAGACCCAGTACTTC. It encodes CASRVTGEETQYF. This chain uses TRBV12-3 or TRBV12-4 with TRBJ2-5; 8 nucleotides line up with TRBD1. J gave up 3 bases and V 6 bases, and 3 bases lay outside the gene matches. The CDR3 is 13 residues long.

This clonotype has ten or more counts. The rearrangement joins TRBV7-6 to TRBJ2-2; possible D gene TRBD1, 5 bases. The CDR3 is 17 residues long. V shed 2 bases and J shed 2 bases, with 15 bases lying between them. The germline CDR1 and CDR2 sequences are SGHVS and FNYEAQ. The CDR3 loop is CASSLRGGAVNTGELFF. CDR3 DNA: TGTGCCAGCAGCTTAAGGGGCGGAGCAGTCAACACCGGGGAGCTGTTTTTT.

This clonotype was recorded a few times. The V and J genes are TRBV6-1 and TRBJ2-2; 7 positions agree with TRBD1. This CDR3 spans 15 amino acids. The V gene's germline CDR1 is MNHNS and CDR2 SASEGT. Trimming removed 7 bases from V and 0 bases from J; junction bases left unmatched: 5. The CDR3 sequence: CASTRGQTNTGELFF. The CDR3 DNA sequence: TGTGCCAGCACCAGGGGACAGACGAACACCGGGGAGCTGTTTTTT.

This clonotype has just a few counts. CDR3 amino acids: CASSPDGQTANYGYTF. CDR3 sequence (DNA): TGCGCCAGCAGCCCCGACGGACAGACTGCTAACTATGGCTACACCTTC. This chain joins TRBV5-1 and TRBJ1-2; a weak D match, TRBD1 (6 bases). The germline V gene has CDR1 SGHRS and CDR2 YFSETQ. Trimming removed 4 bases at V and 0 bases at J, with 16 bases between. CDR3 length: 16 amino acids.

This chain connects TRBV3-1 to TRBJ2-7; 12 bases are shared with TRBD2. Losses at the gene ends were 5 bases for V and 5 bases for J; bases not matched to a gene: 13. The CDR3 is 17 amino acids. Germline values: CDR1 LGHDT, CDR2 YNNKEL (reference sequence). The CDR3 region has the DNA TGTGCCAGCAGCGGGGGGACTAGCGGGCCATCTTTCCACGAGCAGTACTTC. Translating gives CASSGGTSGPSFHEQYF.

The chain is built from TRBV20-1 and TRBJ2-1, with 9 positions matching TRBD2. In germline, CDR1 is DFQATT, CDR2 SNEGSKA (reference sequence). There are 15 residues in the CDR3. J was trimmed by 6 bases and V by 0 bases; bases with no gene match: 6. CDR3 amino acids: CSARDPGLAFNEQFF. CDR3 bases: TGCAGTGCTAGAGATCCGGGACTAGCTTTCAATGAGCAGTTCTTC.

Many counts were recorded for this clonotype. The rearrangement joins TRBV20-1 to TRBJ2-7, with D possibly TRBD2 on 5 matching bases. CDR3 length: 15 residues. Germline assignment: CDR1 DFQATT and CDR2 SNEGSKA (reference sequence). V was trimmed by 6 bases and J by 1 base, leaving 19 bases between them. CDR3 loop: CSADNGEKGSYEQYF. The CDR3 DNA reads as TGCAGTGCGGATAACGGGGAAAAAGGTTCCTACGAGCAGTACTTC.

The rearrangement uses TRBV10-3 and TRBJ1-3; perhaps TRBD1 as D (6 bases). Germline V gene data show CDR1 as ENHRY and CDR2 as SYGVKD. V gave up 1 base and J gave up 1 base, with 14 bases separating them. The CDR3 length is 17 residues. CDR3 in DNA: TGTGCCATCAGTGAGTTAGGACAGTCAACTTCTGGAAACACCATATATTTT. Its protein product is CAISELGQSTSGNTIYF.

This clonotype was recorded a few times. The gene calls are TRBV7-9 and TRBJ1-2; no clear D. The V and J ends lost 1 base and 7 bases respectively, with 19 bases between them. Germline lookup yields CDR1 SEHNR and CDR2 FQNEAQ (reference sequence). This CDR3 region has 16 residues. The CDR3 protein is CASSLVIRAISGGYTF. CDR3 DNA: TGTGCCAGCAGCTTAGTAATAAGGGCTATCTCCGGTGGCTACACCTTC.

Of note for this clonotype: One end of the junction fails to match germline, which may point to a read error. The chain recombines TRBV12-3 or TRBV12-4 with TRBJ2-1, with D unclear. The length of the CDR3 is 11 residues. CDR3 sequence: CASSTTALAAF. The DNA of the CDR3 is TGTGCCAGCAGTACAACCGCTCTGGCGGCCTTC.

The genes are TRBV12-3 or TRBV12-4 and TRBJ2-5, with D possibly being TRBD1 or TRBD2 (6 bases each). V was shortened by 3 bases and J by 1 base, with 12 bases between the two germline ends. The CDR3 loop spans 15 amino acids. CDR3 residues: CASSFWGASQETQYF. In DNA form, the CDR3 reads TGTGCCAGCAGTTTTTGGGGGGCTAGCCAAGAGACCCAGTACTTC.

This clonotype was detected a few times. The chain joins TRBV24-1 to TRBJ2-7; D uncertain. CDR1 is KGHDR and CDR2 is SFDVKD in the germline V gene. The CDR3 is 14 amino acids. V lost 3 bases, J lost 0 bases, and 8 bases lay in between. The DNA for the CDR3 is TGTGCCACCAGTGATCGGACCGTCTCCTACGAGCAGTACTTC. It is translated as CATSDRTVSYEQYF.